The following is a T cell receptor (beta chain) sequence with its context. The antigen is undetermined. The PCR contained 60 Vbeta and 13 Jbeta primers. Original processing notes: An analysis performed later counted roughly 80 million unique TCR beta chains (roughly 11 million of them shared). Sequencing used immunoSEQ multiplex PCR; TCRdb keeps in-frame clones, though not all of them. V, J and clone size reflect that table, while D and trimming were determined from the DNA. The table shows 130,000 or so clones, with around 81% occurring only once. CDR1 KGHSH and CDR2 LQKENI come from the germline V gene. V shed 0 bases, J shed 5 bases, and the junction held 9 bases outside the gene matches. CDR3 length: 18 amino acids. These data are taken from a study of cytomegalovirus exposure and HLA in healthy donors. General observations from the study: The authors later linked a missense DCLRE1C variant to TCR beta V- and J-gene trimming. Most of the TCR beta V segments (in an earlier analysis) were productive either about 87% or about 30% of the time.

This chain uses TRBV18 with TRBJ2-7, with 14 bases lining up with TRBD2. Sequences were obtained from PBMCs. The TCR comes from a woman aged 40 to 50 in good health and CMV-seronegative. The CDR3 nucleotides read TGTGCCAGCTCACCACCGCGACTAGCGGGAGGGCTTATGAACGAGCAGTACTTC. It encodes CASSPPRLAGGLMNEQYF.